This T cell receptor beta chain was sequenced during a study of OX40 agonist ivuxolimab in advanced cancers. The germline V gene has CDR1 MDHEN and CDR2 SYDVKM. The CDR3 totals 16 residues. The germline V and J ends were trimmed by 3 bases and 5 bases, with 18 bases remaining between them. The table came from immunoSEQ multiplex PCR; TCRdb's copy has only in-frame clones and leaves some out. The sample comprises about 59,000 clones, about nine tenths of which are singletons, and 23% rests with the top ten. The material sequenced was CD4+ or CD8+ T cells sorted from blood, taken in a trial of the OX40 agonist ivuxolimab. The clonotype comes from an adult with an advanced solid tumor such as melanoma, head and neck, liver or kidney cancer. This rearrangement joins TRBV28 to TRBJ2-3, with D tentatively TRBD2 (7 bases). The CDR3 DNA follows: TGTGCCAGCAGTTTTTCTGGGGGGGCTTTGGAAGATACGCAGTATTTT. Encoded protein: CASSFSGGALEDTQYF.